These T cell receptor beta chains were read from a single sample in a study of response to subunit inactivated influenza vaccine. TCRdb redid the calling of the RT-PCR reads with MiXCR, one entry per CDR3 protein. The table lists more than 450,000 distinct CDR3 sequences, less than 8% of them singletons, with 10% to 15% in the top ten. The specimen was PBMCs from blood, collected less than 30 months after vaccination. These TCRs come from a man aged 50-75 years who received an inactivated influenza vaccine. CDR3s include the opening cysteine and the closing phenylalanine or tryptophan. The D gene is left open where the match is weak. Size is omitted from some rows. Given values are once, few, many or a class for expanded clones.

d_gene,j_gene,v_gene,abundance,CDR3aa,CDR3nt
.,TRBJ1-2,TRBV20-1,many,CSALKQGGYGYTF,TGCAGTGCCCTTAAACAGGGAGGGTATGGCTACACCTTC
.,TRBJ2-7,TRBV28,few,CASSLFPRTSYEQYF,TGTGCCAGCAGTTTATTTCCCAGGACCTCCTACGAGCAGTACTTC
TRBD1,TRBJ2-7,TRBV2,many,CASLSGTGKPRGYEQYF,TGTGCCAGCCTTTCCGGGACAGGGAAGCCCCGGGGCTACGAGCAGTACTTC
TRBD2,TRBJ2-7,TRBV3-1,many,CASSQRPGLAIYEQYF,TGTGCCAGCAGCCAAAGACCGGGACTAGCGATCTACGAGCAGTACTTC
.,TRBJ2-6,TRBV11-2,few,CASSLRPGSGANVLTF,TGTGCCAGCAGCCTTCGGCCCGGCTCTGGGGCCAACGTCCTGACTTTC
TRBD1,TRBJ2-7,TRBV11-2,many,CASSGGTGGEQYF,TGTGCCAGCAGCGGAGGGACAGGGGGTGAGCAGTACTTC
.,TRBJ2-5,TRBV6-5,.,CASSYSTIGSQETQYF,TGTGCCAGCAGTTACTCGACTATTGGGAGCCAAGAGACCCAGTACTTC
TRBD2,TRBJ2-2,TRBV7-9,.,CASRERLAGGELFF,TGTGCCAGCAGAGAGAGACTAGCGGGCGGGGAGCTGTTTTTT
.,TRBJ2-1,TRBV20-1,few,CSALNLLQGNSYNEQFF,TGCAGTGCTCTGAATCTCCTACAGGGCAACTCCTACAATGAGCAGTTCTTC
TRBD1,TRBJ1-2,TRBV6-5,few,CASSYSDRGGGGYTF,TGTGCCAGCAGTTACTCGGACAGGGGCGGAGGAGGCTACACCTTC
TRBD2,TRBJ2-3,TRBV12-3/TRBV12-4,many,CASSRLAGDADTQYF,TGTGCCAGCAGCCGACTAGCGGGGGATGCGGATACGCAGTATTTT
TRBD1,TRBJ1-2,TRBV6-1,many,CASSATLTGGGYGYTF,TGTGCCAGCAGTGCCACCCTGACAGGGGGCGGTTATGGCTACACCTTC
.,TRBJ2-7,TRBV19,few,CASSWWQATYEQYF,TGTGCCAGTAGCTGGTGGCAGGCCACCTACGAGCAGTACTTC
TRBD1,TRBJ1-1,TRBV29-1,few,CSVATGGAGTEAFF,TGCAGCGTTGCGACAGGGGGCGCGGGAACTGAAGCTTTCTTT
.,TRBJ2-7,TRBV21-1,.,CASSKAPGTHYEQYF,TGTGCCAGCAGCAAAGCCCCCGGGACTCATTACGAGCAGTACTTC
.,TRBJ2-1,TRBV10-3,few,CAIRGYPDTKVEQFF,TGTGCCATCCGAGGGTACCCGGACACTAAAGTGGAGCAGTTCTTC
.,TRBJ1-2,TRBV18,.,CASSRGEGRDYGYTF,TGTGCCAGCTCACGAGGGGAAGGGCGTGACTATGGCTACACCTTC
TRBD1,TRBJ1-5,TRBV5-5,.,CASSFSVSGGDQPQHF,TGTGCCAGCAGCTTTTCTGTTTCAGGGGGCGATCAGCCCCAGCATTTT
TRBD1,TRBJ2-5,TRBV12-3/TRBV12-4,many,CASSPNRGRQETQYF,TGTGCCAGCAGTCCAAACAGGGGCCGACAAGAGACCCAGTACTTC
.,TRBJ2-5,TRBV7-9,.,CASSLVTGLETQYF,TGTGCCAGCAGCTTAGTAACAGGGCTAGAGACCCAGTACTTC
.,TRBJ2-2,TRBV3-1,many,CASSGRLAGSGELFF,TGTGCCAGCAGCGGCCGACTTGCAGGGTCCGGGGAGCTGTTTTTT
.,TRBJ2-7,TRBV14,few,CASSQVRGANEQYF,TGTGCCAGCAGCCAAGTCCGGGGGGCCAACGAGCAGTACTTC
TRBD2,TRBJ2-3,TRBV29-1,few,CSVDQRLAGGWDTQYF,TGCAGCGTTGACCAGCGACTAGCGGGAGGATGGGATACGCAGTATTTT
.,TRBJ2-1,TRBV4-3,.,CASSQDWAAYNEQFF,TGCGCCAGCAGCCAAGATTGGGCAGCCTACAATGAGCAGTTCTTC
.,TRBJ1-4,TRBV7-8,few,CASSLDLGTNEKLFF,TGTGCCAGCAGCTTAGATCTGGGAACTAATGAAAAACTGTTTTTT
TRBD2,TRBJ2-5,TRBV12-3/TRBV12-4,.,CASSLRTGTSGAGETQYF,TGTGCCAGCAGCCTTCGTACCGGGACTAGCGGGGCGGGAGAGACCCAGTACTTC